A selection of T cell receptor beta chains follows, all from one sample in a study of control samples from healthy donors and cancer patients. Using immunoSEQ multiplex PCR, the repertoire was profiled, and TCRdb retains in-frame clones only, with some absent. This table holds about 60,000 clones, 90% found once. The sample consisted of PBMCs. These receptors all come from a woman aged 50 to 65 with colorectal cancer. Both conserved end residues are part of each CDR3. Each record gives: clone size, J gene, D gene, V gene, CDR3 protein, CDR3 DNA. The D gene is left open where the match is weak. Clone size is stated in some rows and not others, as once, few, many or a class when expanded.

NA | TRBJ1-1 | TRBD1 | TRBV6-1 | CASSEAGQGRYVAFF | TGTGCCAGCAGTGAAGCGGGACAGGGGAGGTATGTGGCTTTCTTT
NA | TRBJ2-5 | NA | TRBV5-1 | CASSFRPGYQETQYF | TGCGCCAGCAGCTTTCGTCCAGGGTACCAAGAGACCCAGTACTTC
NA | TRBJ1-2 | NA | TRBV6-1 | CASSEESGYGYTF | TGTGCCAGCAGTGAGGAATCTGGCTATGGCTACACCTTC
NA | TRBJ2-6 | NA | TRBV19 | CASSTGLVSGANVLTF | TGTGCCAGTAGTACAGGGCTGGTCTCTGGGGCCAACGTCCTGACTTTC
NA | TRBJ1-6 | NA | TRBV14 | CASSQEFRSPLHF | TGTGCCAGCAGCCAAGAGTTTCGGTCACCCCTCCACTTT
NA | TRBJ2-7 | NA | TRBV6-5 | CASSSFGGFTYEQYF | TGTGCCAGCAGTTCCTTCGGGGGATTTACCTACGAGCAGTACTTC
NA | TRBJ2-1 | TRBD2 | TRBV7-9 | CASSLERGSYNEQFF | TGTGCCAGCAGCCTCGAGCGGGGGTCCTACAATGAGCAGTTCTTC
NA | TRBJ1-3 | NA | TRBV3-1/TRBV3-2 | CASSQGPGHGNTIYF | TGTGCCAGCAGCCAAGGGCCAGGGCATGGAAACACCATATATTTT
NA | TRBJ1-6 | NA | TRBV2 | CASRAGFRVSPLHF | TGTGCCAGCAGGGCAGGTTTTCGGGTTTCACCCCTCCACTTT
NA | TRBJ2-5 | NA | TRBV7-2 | CASSSSSRGKTQYF | TGTGCCAGCAGCTCCAGTAGCCGTGGAAAGACCCAGTACTTC
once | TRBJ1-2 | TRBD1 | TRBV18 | CASSPDREGGYTF | TGTGCCAGCTCACCTGACAGGGAGGGAGGCTACACCTTC
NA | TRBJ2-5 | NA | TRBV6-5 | CASSYRLSLEGETQYF | TGTGCCAGCAGTTACCGACTCTCCCTCGAAGGGGAGACCCAGTACTTC
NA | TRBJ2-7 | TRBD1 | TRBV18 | CASSPTTGTGVFW | TGTGCCAGCTCACCCACCACCGGGACAGGGGTTTTCTGG
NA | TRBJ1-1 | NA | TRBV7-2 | CASSLGMNTEAFF | TGTGCCAGCAGCTTAGGTATGAACACTGAAGCTTTCTTT
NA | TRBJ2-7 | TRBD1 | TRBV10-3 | CAISGTGSYEQYF | TGTGCCATCAGCGGGACAGGGTCTTACGAGCAGTACTTC
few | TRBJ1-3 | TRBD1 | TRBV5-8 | CASSSDRVPGNTIYF | TGTGCCAGCAGTTCCGACAGGGTCCCTGGAAACACCATATATTTT
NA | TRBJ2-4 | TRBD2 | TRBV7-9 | CASSLALGRVGNIQYF | TGTGCCAGCAGCTTAGCCCTAGGGAGGGTGGGAAACATTCAGTACTTC
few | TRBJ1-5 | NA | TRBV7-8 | CASSLGDLNQPQHF | TGTGCCAGCAGCTTGGGAGACCTCAATCAGCCCCAGCATTTT
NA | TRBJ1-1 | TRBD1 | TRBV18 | CASALGQGSSEAFF | TGTGCCAGCGCACTTGGACAGGGTTCCTCTGAAGCTTTCTTT
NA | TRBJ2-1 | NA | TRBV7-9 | CASSFPPPGSGEQFF | TGTGCCAGCAGCTTCCCCCCCCCAGGTTCAGGTGAGCAGTTCTTC
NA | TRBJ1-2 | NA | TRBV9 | CASSVEARGYGYTF | TGTGCCAGCAGCGTAGAAGCGAGGGGATATGGCTACACCTTC
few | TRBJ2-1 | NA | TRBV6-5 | CASGGTDYNEQFF | TGTGCCAGCGGAGGGACTGACTACAATGAGCAGTTCTTC
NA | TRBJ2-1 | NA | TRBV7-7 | CASSLGGAGSYNEQFF | TGTGCTAGCAGCTTAGGGGGCGCGGGGTCCTACAATGAGCAGTTCTTC
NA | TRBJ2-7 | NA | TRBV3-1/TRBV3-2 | CASSPLGAYEQYF | TGTGCCAGCAGCCCGCTCGGGGCCTACGAGCAGTACTTC
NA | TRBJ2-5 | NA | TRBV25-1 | CASSETGSLETQYF | TGTGCCAGCAGTGAAACGGGGTCTCTGGAGACCCAGTACTTC
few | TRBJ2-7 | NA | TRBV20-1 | CSATTPGLQYF | TGCAGTGCTACGACCCCAGGGCTACAGTACTTC
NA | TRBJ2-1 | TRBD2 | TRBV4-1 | CASSHPSGSGERSYNEQFF | TGCGCCAGCAGCCACCCCTCAGGTAGCGGGGAGAGGTCCTACAATGAGCAGTTCTTC
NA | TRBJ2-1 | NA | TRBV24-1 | CATSSGLASRNEQFF | TGTGCCACAAGTAGCGGACTGGCATCCCGAAATGAGCAGTTCTTC
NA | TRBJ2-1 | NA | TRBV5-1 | CASSLFSPSAAYNEQFF | TGCGCCAGCAGCTTGTTCAGTCCCTCCGCGGCCTACAATGAGCAGTTCTTC
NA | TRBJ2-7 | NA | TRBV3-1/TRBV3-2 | CASSQNGQEQYF | TGTGCCAGCAGCCAAAACGGCCAGGAGCAGTACTTC
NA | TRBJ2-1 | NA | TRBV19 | CASSIATREQFF | TGTGCCAGTAGTATTGCGACTAGGGAGCAGTTCTTC